This passage covers 24 T cell receptor beta chains from one sample sequenced in a study of T cells after yellow fever vaccination (dated by TCRdb to between 2017 and 2020). The library relied on 5' RACE. This sample was sequenced with an Illumina NovaSeq 6000. TCRdb's own reprocessing of the public reads used fastp at Q25 and MiXCR and kept productive beta chains. CDR3 protein duplicates are merged, each entry listing the most common genes and DNA. Here the sample has some 320,000 distinct CDR3 sequences; about 10% occur a single time. Approximately 3% of the sample is in the top ten clones. The treatment or condition label of this sample denotes: live attenuated yellow fever vaccine strain. Sequencing was performed on CD4+ T cells sorted from PBMCs, taken 45 days after the yellow fever booster vaccination. These TCRs come from a man aged 18 to 35 who received the YFV17D yellow fever vaccine.

DNA for the CDR3: TGTGCCAGCAGCTTCCGGGGGACAGGTCCCTACGAGCAGTACTTC. Residues: CASSFRGTGPYEQYF. This chain uses TRBV7-2 with TRBJ2-7; 8 bases align to TRBD1. With 3 bases clipped from V and 2 bases from J, the junction kept 6 bases outside the gene matches. Germline lookup yields CDR1 SGHTA and CDR2 FQGNSA. The CDR3 contains 15 residues.

The rearrangement links TRBV20-1 to TRBJ1-2; D might be TRBD1 (5 bases). V dropped 3 bases and J dropped 6 bases, with 8 bases sitting between them. The length of the CDR3 is 11 residues. Germline V gives CDR1 DFQATT, CDR2 SNEGSKA (reference sequence). The CDR3 DNA sequence: TGCAGTGCTAGCCCGGGACATGGCTACACCTTC. Translating it yields CSASPGHGYTF.

In DNA form, the CDR3 reads TGTGCCAGCAGTTTAAACGGGGGGCGGGGAGATACGCAGTATTTT. This encodes CASSLNGGRGDTQYF. The chain joins TRBV28 to TRBJ2-3, with D possibly TRBD2 on 7 matching bases. With 2 bases removed from V and 5 bases from J, the gap between germline ends came to 14 bases. Germline V gives CDR1 MDHEN, CDR2 SYDVKM. The CDR3 extends over 15 amino acids.

This clonotype was seen only a few times. V usage is TRBV7-2 and J usage is TRBJ2-2; D is ambiguous. The CDR3 loop spans 13 amino acids. Trimming removed 4 bases at V and 8 bases at J, with 11 bases between. CDR1 SGHTA and CDR2 FQGNSA come from the germline V gene. The CDR3 DNA sequence: TGTGCCAGCAGCTCTTGGCACGATGGGGAGCTGTTTTTT. This codes for CASSSWHDGELFF. The whole variable domain, filled in from reference TRBV7-2 and TRBJ2-2, reads GAGVSQSPSNKVTEKGKDVELRCDPISGHTALYWYRQSLGQGLEFLIYFQGNSAPDKSGLPSDRFSAERTGGSVSTLTIQRTQQEDSAVYLCASSSWHDGELFFGEGSRLTVL.

The rearrangement uses TRBV2 and TRBJ2-2; the D gene is possibly TRBD2 (6 bases). The CDR3 covers 16 residues. Germline V gives CDR1 SNHLY, CDR2 FYNNEI. V was cut by 8 bases and J by 3 bases, with 19 bases left in between. CDR3 sequence: CASVYAMRGYTGELFF. The CDR3 DNA is TGTGCCAGCGTATACGCCATGCGGGGTTACACCGGGGAGCTGTTTTTT.

Ten or more counts support this clonotype. This rearrangement joins TRBV4-2 to TRBJ2-3; a possible D gene is TRBD2 (5 bases). CDR3 length: 16 residues. V was shortened by 5 bases and J by 0 bases, with 15 bases between the two germline ends. Germline V gives CDR1 LGHNA, CDR2 YNFKEQ. The CDR3 reads CASSFQSGISTDTQYF. For the CDR3, the DNA is TGTGCCAGCAGCTTTCAAAGCGGTATTAGCACAGATACGCAGTATTTT.

This chain's CDR3 is CASSPGGLETQYF. CDR3 DNA: TGTGCCAGCAGCCCTGGGGGGCTAGAGACCCAGTACTTC. This chain uses TRBV7-9 with TRBJ2-5, with D perhaps being TRBD1 or TRBD2 (6 bases each). The V gene's germline CDR1 is SEHNR and CDR2 FQNEAQ (reference sequence). This CDR3 has 13 amino acids. V was shortened by 5 bases and J by 4 bases, with 11 bases between the two germline ends.

This clonotype was found many times. The rearrangement uses TRBV4-1 and TRBJ2-1; TRBD2 matches 9 bases. Per the germline V gene, CDR1 is MGHRA and CDR2 is YSYEKL. V lost 6 bases to trimming and J lost 11 bases; unmatched junction nucleotides: 20. This CDR3 has 17 amino acids. CDR3 sequence (DNA): TGCGCCAGCAGGCAAATCGTCGCTGCGGGGGGGCCCGTTCAGCAGTTCTTC. Translating it yields CASRQIVAAGGPVQQFF.

The chain combines TRBV7-2 with TRBJ2-7; TRBD1 matches 8 bases. Germline lookup yields CDR1 SGHTA and CDR2 FQGNSA. Unmatched junction bases numbered 1, after V lost 3 bases and J lost 3 bases. This CDR3 comprises 13 residues. The CDR3: CASSFGQGYEQYV. The CDR3 bases are TGTGCCAGCAGCTTCGGACAGGGCTACGAGCAGTACGTC.

This clonotype was seen many times. The chain links TRBV7-2 to TRBJ2-3; 9 bases are a match to TRBD2. Per the germline V gene, CDR1 is SGHTA and CDR2 is FQGNSA. The CDR3 is 14 amino acids. V lost 1 base and J lost 4; bases outside the gene matches: 0. The CDR3 loop is CASSLGTSADTQYF. DNA for the CDR3: TGTGCCAGCAGCTTAGGGACTAGCGCAGATACGCAGTATTTT.

This clonotype was seen repeatedly, ten times or more. The chain joins TRBV2 to TRBJ2-2; 7 bases align to TRBD1. J gave up 6 bases and V 6 bases, and 4 bases lay outside the gene matches. CDR1 and CDR2 from the germline V gene are SNHLY and FYNNEI. The CDR3 consists of 13 residues. CDR3 sequence (DNA): TGTGCCAGCAGCAGACAGGGTCCCGGGGAGCTGTTTTTT. Translated, it gives CASSRQGPGELFF.

This clonotype was counted ten times or more. This chain connects TRBV11-2 to TRBJ2-5; D perhaps matches TRBD2 (5 bases). The germline V gene encodes CDR1 SGHAT and CDR2 FQNNGV. The CDR3 has 13 residues. V gave up 5 bases and J gave up 4 bases, with 11 bases separating them. Here the CDR3 reads CASSLPGLETQYF. The DNA of the CDR3 is TGTGCCAGCAGCCTTCCGGGATTAGAGACCCAGTACTTC.

This clonotype occurred a few times. The rearrangement uses TRBV5-4 and TRBJ2-3; 11 bases are shared with TRBD2. The CDR3 spans 16 residues. J lost 7 bases, V lost 3 bases, and 10 bases had no gene match. In germline, CDR1 is SGHNT, CDR2 YYREEE (reference sequence). The chain's CDR3 is CASSSGSSGGVNTQYF. The CDR3 nucleotides read TGTGCCAGCAGCTCCGGGAGTAGCGGGGGGGTGAATACGCAGTATTTT.

The chain carries TRBV9 and TRBJ1-1, with D possibly being TRBD1 (6 bases). The length of the CDR3 is 15 residues. CDR1 SGDLS and CDR2 YYNGEE come from the germline V gene. The V end was cut by 3 bases, the J end by 1 base, with 13 bases between. CDR3: CASSDEQGGNTEAFF. The DNA of the CDR3 is TGTGCCAGCAGCGACGAACAGGGAGGGAACACTGAAGCTTTCTTT.

The CDR3 protein is CASSPLGTGRHEKLFF. CDR3 sequence (DNA): TGTGCCAGCAGCCCCTTGGGGACAGGGCGGCATGAAAAACTGTTTTTT. This chain connects TRBV4-2 to TRBJ1-4, with 9 bases identical to TRBD1. The germline V gene encodes CDR1 LGHNA and CDR2 YNFKEQ. The CDR3 extends over 16 amino acids. V trimming: 4 bases; J trimming: 6 bases; junction bases outside the gene matches: 9.

This clonotype has just a few counts. The rearrangement joins TRBV5-4 to TRBJ2-3; no clear D gene. The CDR3 extends over 13 amino acids. Germline V lookup: CDR1 SGHNT, CDR2 YYREEE (reference sequence). The V end was cut by 4 bases, the J end by 0 bases, with 6 bases between. In DNA form, the CDR3 reads TGTGCCAGCAGCATGGACAGCACAGATACGCAGTATTTT. Its translation: CASSMDSTDTQYF.

This clonotype was detected ten times or more. This chain links TRBV7-9 with TRBJ1-6; D call uncertain. CDR3 length equals 14 residues. V shed 5 bases and J shed 6 bases, with 11 bases lying between them. Germline CDR1 and CDR2: SEHNR and FQNEAQ (reference sequence). The CDR3, as DNA: TGTGCCAGCAGCCCGGCAGCTCCTAATTCACCCCTCCACTTT. Protein sequence: CASSPAAPNSPLHF.

The table lists this clonotype with many counts. The chain is built from TRBV12-3 or TRBV12-4 and TRBJ2-5; D call uncertain. V was cut by 0 bases and J by 4 bases, with 3 bases left in between. The CDR3 runs 12 residues. CDR3 sequence reads: CASSLAIETQYF. CDR3 coding DNA: TGTGCCAGCAGTTTAGCCATAGAGACCCAGTACTTC.

This chain links TRBV10-3 with TRBJ2-1; 14 bases match TRBD2. This CDR3 has 15 residues. Germline CDR1 and CDR2: ENHRY and SYGVKD. With V trimmed by 5 bases and J by 9 bases, 6 bases remained unmatched. The CDR3 DNA follows: TGTGCCATCAGTACGACTAGCGGGGGGGCCGGTGAGCAGTTCTTC. This codes for CAISTTSGGAGEQFF.

This clonotype was picked up a small number of times. V is TRBV6-2 or TRBV6-3 and J is TRBJ2-1; possible D gene TRBD2, 5 bases. The CDR3 consists of 15 residues. CDR1 MNHEY and CDR2 SVGEGT come from the germline V gene. Deletions cut 10 bases from V and 1 base from J, with 17 bases between. DNA of the CDR3: TGTGCCACTCAAAGCGGCGATCATTCCTACAATGAGCAGTTCTTC. It codes for CATQSGDHSYNEQFF.

The chain recombines TRBV11-2 with TRBJ2-3; 9 bases line up with TRBD2. This CDR3 region has 15 residues. J gave up 2 bases and V 2 bases, and 2 bases lay outside the gene matches. Germline values: CDR1 SGHAT, CDR2 FQNNGV. For the CDR3, the DNA is TGTGCCAGCAGCTTATTGGGACTAGCCACAGATACGCAGTATTTT. Its protein product is CASSLLGLATDTQYF.

Ten or more counts support this clonotype. V and J are TRBV27 and TRBJ2-3, with 8 positions matching TRBD1. The ends lost 2 bases at V and 1 base at J; junction bases unmatched: 2. The CDR3 extends over 15 amino acids. CDR1 is MNHEY, CDR2 SMNVEV, per germline (reference sequence). CDR3 loop: CASSLLGQGTDTQYF. CDR3 nucleotide sequence: TGTGCCAGCAGTTTACTGGGACAGGGCACAGATACGCAGTATTTT.

This clonotype was found many times. The chain is built from TRBV9 and TRBJ2-5; D possibly uses TRBD1 or TRBD2 (5 bases each). The germline V gene encodes CDR1 SGDLS and CDR2 YYNGEE. This CDR3 contains 13 residues. V was trimmed by 2 bases and J by 2 bases, leaving 7 bases between them. This CDR3 reads CASSVGDQETQYF. CDR3 sequence (DNA): TGTGCCAGCAGCGTGGGGGATCAAGAGACCCAGTACTTC.

The rearrangement joins TRBV5-1 to TRBJ1-1; 10 bases align to TRBD1. Germline values: CDR1 SGHRS, CDR2 YFSETQ. V lost 4 bases and J lost 1; bases outside the gene matches: 4. CDR3 length: 15 residues. CDR3 DNA: TGCGCCAGCAGCAGGACAGGGGGTTCGAACACTGAAGCTTTCTTT. This sequence encodes CASSRTGGSNTEAFF. Full variable domain (missing parts from reference TRBV5-1 and TRBJ1-1): KAGVTQTPRYLIKTRGQQVTLSCSPISGHRSVSWYQQTPGQGLQFLFEYFSETQRNKGNFPGRFSGRQFSNSRSEMNVSTLELGDSALYLCASSRTGGSNTEAFFGQGTRLTVV.